These T cell receptor beta chains were read from a single sample in a study of cytomegalovirus exposure and HLA in healthy donors. Sequencing was performed with immunoSEQ multiplex PCR; in TCRdb, only in-frame clones are kept and a portion is missing. The sample holds about 130,000 clones; 17% are singletons and the top ten take 2.5% to 3%. The sequencing input was PBMCs. These TCRs come from a female donor in good health and CMV-seropositive. Each CDR3 is given with its conserved first and last residue. The D gene is left open where the match is weak. Clone size is given for some rows only: seen once, a few or many times, or a class if the clone is expanded.

abundance: few; d_gene: TRBD2; j_gene: TRBJ2-3; len: 18; v_gene: TRBV11-2; CDR3nt: TGTGCCAGCAGCTTAGATCTACCTAGCGGGAGAAGCACAGATACGCAGTATTTT; CDR3aa: CASSLDLPSGRSTDTQYF
abundance: few; d_gene: TRBD2; j_gene: TRBJ2-3; len: 12; v_gene: TRBV10-2; CDR3nt: TGCGCCAGCAGGACTAGCGCAGATACGCAGTATTTT; CDR3aa: CASRTSADTQYF
abundance: few; d_gene: -; j_gene: TRBJ1-3; len: 13; v_gene: TRBV2; CDR3nt: TGTGCCAGCAGTCCGGACAGCGGAAACACCATATATTTT; CDR3aa: CASSPDSGNTIYF
abundance: few; d_gene: TRBD1; j_gene: TRBJ1-2; len: 20; v_gene: TRBV4-1; CDR3nt: TGCGCCAGCAGCCTTTCTCGACTAAGGGCGGGACAGGGCGTTCACGATGGCTACACCTTC; CDR3aa: CASSLSRLRAGQGVHDGYTF
abundance: few; d_gene: TRBD2; j_gene: TRBJ2-3; len: 17; v_gene: TRBV25-1; CDR3nt: TGTGCCTCAGGCAGGGGGACTAGCGGAGCCAAAGGAGATACGCAGTATTTT; CDR3aa: CASGRGTSGAKGDTQYF
abundance: -; d_gene: TRBD1; j_gene: TRBJ1-2; len: 15; v_gene: TRBV27; CDR3nt: TGTGCCAGCAGTTTGGGGACAGGGGGCTACTATGGCTACACCTTC; CDR3aa: CASSLGTGGYYGYTF
abundance: few; d_gene: -; j_gene: TRBJ2-7; len: 13; v_gene: TRBV7-3; CDR3nt: TGTGCCAGCAGCCCTCCAGAATTTGTCGAGCAGTACTTC; CDR3aa: CASSPPEFVEQYF
abundance: -; d_gene: -; j_gene: TRBJ2-1; len: 16; v_gene: TRBV7-2; CDR3nt: TGTGCCAGCAGCTTAGGAGGCGCTTACTCCTACAATGAGCAGTTCTTC; CDR3aa: CASSLGGAYSYNEQFF
abundance: -; d_gene: -; j_gene: TRBJ1-1; len: 16; v_gene: TRBV7-2; CDR3nt: TGTGCCAGCAGCTTAGTAACCAGGGGTTTGAACACTGAAGCTTTCTTT; CDR3aa: CASSLVTRGLNTEAFF
abundance: few; d_gene: TRBD2; j_gene: TRBJ2-7; len: 15; v_gene: TRBV5-4; CDR3nt: TGTGCCAGCAGCTTGGGGCGTGGGACTACCTACGAGCAGTACTTC; CDR3aa: CASSLGRGTTYEQYF
abundance: -; d_gene: -; j_gene: TRBJ1-5; len: 13; v_gene: TRBV30; CDR3nt: TGTGCCTGGAGTGAGCCGGGTAATCAGCCCCAGCATTTT; CDR3aa: CAWSEPGNQPQHF
abundance: few; d_gene: TRBD1; j_gene: TRBJ1-6; len: 14; v_gene: TRBV7-3; CDR3nt: TGTGCCAGCAGCTTATCCCGGACAGGGTCAGCCCTCCACTTT; CDR3aa: CASSLSRTGSALHF
abundance: -; d_gene: -; j_gene: TRBJ1-1; len: 15; v_gene: TRBV5-1; CDR3nt: TGCGCCAGCAGCTTGAGTATGTCAGGGAACACTGAAGCTTTCTTT; CDR3aa: CASSLSMSGNTEAFF
abundance: -; d_gene: TRBD1; j_gene: TRBJ1-5; len: 16; v_gene: TRBV28; CDR3nt: TGTGCCAGCGTCCCCTGGGACAGGGTGAGCAATCAGCCCCAGCATTTT; CDR3aa: CASVPWDRVSNQPQHF
abundance: -; d_gene: TRBD1; j_gene: TRBJ1-1; len: 14; v_gene: TRBV4-1; CDR3nt: TGCGCCAGCAGCCAGCCGGGACAGGGGACTGAAGCTTTCTTT; CDR3aa: CASSQPGQGTEAFF
abundance: -; d_gene: TRBD2; j_gene: TRBJ2-7; len: 16; v_gene: TRBV18; CDR3nt: TGTGCCAGCTCACCAATAGCGGGCCTCCCCTCCTACGAGCAGTACTTC; CDR3aa: CASSPIAGLPSYEQYF
abundance: few; d_gene: -; j_gene: TRBJ1-6; len: 15; v_gene: TRBV7-2; CDR3nt: TGTGCCAGCAGCGGCGTAAGGCGGTTTAATTCACCCCTCCACTTT; CDR3aa: CASSGVRRFNSPLHF
abundance: -; d_gene: -; j_gene: TRBJ1-1; len: 14; v_gene: TRBV27; CDR3nt: TGTGCCAGCAGTCTAATCAGGGGGAACACTGAAGCTTTCTTT; CDR3aa: CASSLIRGNTEAFF
abundance: few; d_gene: TRBD2; j_gene: TRBJ2-2; len: 16; v_gene: TRBV9; CDR3nt: TGTGCCAGCAGCGCGGGACTAGCGGGTAACACCGGGGAGCTGTTTTTT; CDR3aa: CASSAGLAGNTGELFF
abundance: -; d_gene: TRBD1; j_gene: TRBJ2-1; len: 16; v_gene: TRBV4-2; CDR3nt: TGTGCCAGCAGCCCCTTAGTGACAGGGGAATACAATGAGCAGTTCTTC; CDR3aa: CASSPLVTGEYNEQFF